The 22 T cell receptor beta chains listed next were all sequenced from one sample in a study of T cells in Graves' hyperthyroidism and ophthalmopathy. What was amplified from RNA transcripts were TCR beta CDR3 regions. RT-PCR in the first round (using the HTBI primer set) targeted the TCR CDR3. TCRdb processed the multiplex PCR reads anew with MiXCR; each CDR3 protein has one entry. This sample has fewer than 550,000 distinct CDR3 sequences; 24% occur once, and the top ten carry over 9%. The material sequenced was blood. The receptors come from a woman between 25 and 40 years old with Graves' ophthalmopathy.

In this sample, this clonotype turned up many times. This chain joins TRBV7-2 and TRBJ1-1, with D perhaps matching TRBD1 (5 bases). V was trimmed by 5 bases and J by 4 bases, leaving 17 bases between them. Germline CDR1 is SGHTA and CDR2 is FQGNSA. This CDR3 is built from 15 residues. CDR3 sequence (DNA): TGTGCCAGCAGCCCCACGGGGGTTAGGTCCACTGAAGCTTTCTTT. Protein sequence: CASSPTGVRSTEAFF.

Remarks on this clonotype: A much larger clone differs by one base, so this may be a read error. V is TRBV30 and J is TRBJ1-5, with D unclear. V shed 3 bases and J shed 3 bases, with 9 bases lying between them. CDR3 length equals 13 residues. Germline V gene lookup returns CDR1 GTSNPN and CDR2 SVGIG (reference sequence). CDR3 residues: CAWSSRYNQPQHF. The CDR3 region has the DNA TGTGCCTGGAGCAGTAGGTACAATCAGCCCCAGCATTTT.

This clonotype was picked up many times. J is TRBJ1-1 and V is TRBV10-3; no clear D gene. V was pared by 2 bases and J by 3 bases, with 13 bases between. CDR1 is ENHRY, CDR2 SYGVKD, per germline. CDR3 length: 15 amino acids. The CDR3 sequence is CAISERPVRDTEAFF. In nucleotides, the CDR3 is TGTGCCATCAGTGAGCGCCCGGTCCGGGACACTGAAGCTTTCTTT.

In its sample, this clonotype was seen many times. This rearrangement joins TRBV28 to TRBJ1-1; weak D call: TRBD1 (5 bases). V was pared by 4 bases and J by 3 bases, with 18 bases between. The CDR3 has 16 amino acids. Germline V gives CDR1 MDHEN, CDR2 SYDVKM. The DNA for the CDR3 is TGTGCCAGCAGTTATGGACCTGGGGGGGATTACACTGAAGCTTTCTTT. Its protein product is CASSYGPGGDYTEAFF.

The chain is built from TRBV27 and TRBJ2-7; 7 bases align to TRBD1. Germline CDR1 is MNHEY and CDR2 is SMNVEV (reference sequence). The CDR3 runs 12 residues. Trimming at V came to 2 bases and at J to 8 bases, leaving 3 bases not matched to a gene. The CDR3 sequence is CASSLPGGKQYF. CDR3 sequence (DNA): TGTGCCAGCAGTTTACCAGGGGGTAAGCAGTACTTC.

Many counts were recorded for this clonotype. In DNA form, the CDR3 reads TGTGCCAGCAGTTTTTCGTCGGACCGGTCTTCCGAGCAGTACTTC. Translated: CASSFSSDRSSEQYF. The chain recombines TRBV28 with TRBJ2-7; D uncertain. Germline V gene lookup returns CDR1 MDHEN and CDR2 SYDVKM. Trimming took off 3 bases at V and 6 bases at J, with 18 bases between the two ends. The CDR3 consists of 15 residues.

The V call is TRBV12-3 or TRBV12-4, the J call TRBJ2-7; 9 bases are shared with TRBD1. This CDR3 is 15 amino acids long. V dropped 5 bases and J dropped 7; count of bases not matched to a gene: 12. For the CDR3, the DNA is TGTGCCAGCAGTCCAATCAGGACAGGGGCGATAGAGCAGTACTTC. It codes for CASSPIRTGAIEQYF.

This clonotype came up many times. In DNA, the CDR3 is TGTGCCAGCAGCGCGGGACAGGGGTTCGGTGGCTACACCTTC. Translating gives CASSAGQGFGGYTF. The chain couples TRBV7-9 to TRBJ1-2; TRBD1 matches at 10 bases. The germline gives CDR1 SEHNR, CDR2 FQNEAQ (reference sequence). The V gene end was trimmed by 5 bases and the J gene end by 7 bases; junction bases not matched to a gene: 7. The CDR3 has 14 residues.

This clonotype appeared many times. The genes are TRBV6-2 or TRBV6-3 and TRBJ2-7, with D maybe TRBD2 (5 bases). V was cut by 2 bases and J by 0 bases, with 20 bases left in between. The V gene's germline CDR1 is MNHEY and CDR2 SVGEGT. This CDR3 spans 18 amino acids. The CDR3 sequence: CASSYGFRGILSSYEQYF. In nucleotides, the CDR3 is TGTGCCAGCAGTTACGGGTTTCGAGGGATACTAAGCTCCTACGAGCAGTACTTC.

This clonotype turned up a few times. The gene calls are TRBV5-1 and TRBJ2-5, with 9 bases that match TRBD1. The CDR3 spans 16 residues. Germline CDR1 is SGHRS and CDR2 is YFSETQ. V lost 2 bases to trimming and J lost 3 bases; unmatched junction nucleotides: 8. The CDR3: CASSFTGTGQEETQYF. CDR3 DNA sequence: TGCGCCAGCAGCTTTACCGGGACAGGGCAGGAAGAGACCCAGTACTTC.

This clonotype came up many times. The gene calls are TRBV7-2 and TRBJ2-7; D possibly corresponds to TRBD1 (5 bases). CDR3 size: 12 residues. V lost 5 bases and J 6 bases, leaving 11 bases between the germline ends. The V gene's germline CDR1 is SGHTA and CDR2 FQGNSA. The CDR3 nucleotides read TGTGCCAGCAGCCGGCAGGGCGGCGAGCAGTACTTC. Translation: CASSRQGGEQYF.

The genes are TRBV30 and TRBJ1-1; 7 nucleotides match TRBD1. V lost 7 bases and J lost 1; bases outside the gene matches: 9. The germline V gene encodes CDR1 GTSNPN and CDR2 SVGIG (reference sequence). The CDR3 consists of 14 residues. The CDR3 region is CASQSGTENTEAFF. The CDR3 DNA reads as TGTGCCTCCCAATCCGGGACAGAGAACACTGAAGCTTTCTTT.

The V and J genes are TRBV29-1 and TRBJ2-5; possible D gene TRBD1, 5 bases. The germline V gene encodes CDR1 SQVTM and CDR2 ANQGSEA. Trimming shortened V by 4 bases and J by 5 bases, and 14 bases separated the two germline ends. This CDR3 is 13 amino acids long. The CDR3: CSVVAYRGETQYF. CDR3 coding DNA: TGCAGCGTTGTTGCGTATAGGGGTGAGACCCAGTACTTC.

The chain joins TRBV6-1 to TRBJ2-2; D is ambiguous. V lost 7 bases to trimming and J lost 0 bases, with 9 bases between them. The CDR3 totals 14 residues. CDR1 MNHNS and CDR2 SASEGT come from the germline V gene. The chain's CDR3 is CASTMQTNTGELFF. In DNA form, the CDR3 reads TGTGCCAGCACCATGCAAACGAACACCGGGGAGCTGTTTTTT.

The J gene is TRBJ2-2, the V gene TRBV7-9; D not resolved. Germline V gene data show CDR1 as SEHNR and CDR2 as FQNEAQ (reference sequence). The CDR3 is 14 residues long. The V end lost 2 bases, the J end lost 3 bases, and 7 bases lay between the germline ends. The CDR3 nucleotides read TGTGCCAGCAGCTTAAAAGTCGACACCGGGGAGCTGTTTTTT. Translating it yields CASSLKVDTGELFF.

There are many counts of this clonotype. The chain employs TRBV6-2 or TRBV6-3 and TRBJ2-7; D gene unclear. Germline V gives CDR1 MNHEY, CDR2 SVGEGT. Deletions cut 5 bases from V and 3 bases from J, with 14 bases between. The CDR3 length is 14 residues. CDR3 in DNA: TGTGCCAGCAGTACCCAGAGATTTTTCTACGAGCAGTACTTC. Protein: CASSTQRFFYEQYF.

The rearrangement links TRBV12-3 or TRBV12-4 to TRBJ2-5; possibly TRBD1 or TRBD2 for D (5 bases each). V lost 3 bases, J lost 4 bases, and 12 bases lay in between. The CDR3 spans 14 residues. The DNA of the CDR3 is TGTGCCAGCAGTTTGAGGGGCGAGGGAGAGACCCAGTACTTC. Protein: CASSLRGEGETQYF.

This clonotype has at least ten counts. The CDR3 spells CASSADPGAPDEQYF. The CDR3 DNA reads as TGTGCCAGCAGTGCCGACCCAGGGGCGCCAGACGAGCAGTACTTC. The gene calls are TRBV6-1 and TRBJ2-7; TRBD1 is a possible D gene (6 bases). V was cut by 4 bases and J by 5 bases, with 18 bases left in between. This CDR3 comprises 15 residues. Germline V lookup: CDR1 MNHNS, CDR2 SASEGT.

This clonotype was counted many times. The V gene is TRBV12-3 or TRBV12-4, the J gene TRBJ1-1; possibly TRBD1 for D (6 bases). The CDR3 length is 13 residues. V lost 7 bases, J lost 6 bases, and 15 bases lay in between. The CDR3 coding sequence is TGTGCCAGCACCCGCGACAGGACCTCTGAAGCTTTCTTT. It specifies CASTRDRTSEAFF.

The chain links TRBV6-1 to TRBJ2-7; D remains unclear. Trimming removed 5 bases from V and 7 bases from J, with 18 bases in between. CDR3 size: 14 residues. Germline CDR1 and CDR2: MNHNS and SASEGT. The CDR3 DNA reads TGTGCCAGCAGTCCTCTTGCCGTTTTTGGAGAGCAGTACTTC. Encoded protein: CASSPLAVFGEQYF.

V gene TRBV28 combines with J gene TRBJ2-2; D is uncertain. The CDR3 has 14 residues. Germline CDR1 reads MDHEN; CDR2 reads SYDVKM. Trimming stripped 2 bases from V and 1 base from J, with 5 bases between. The CDR3 reads CASSLARNTGELFF. DNA for the CDR3: TGTGCCAGCAGTTTAGCAAGGAACACCGGGGAGCTGTTTTTT.

This clonotype was detected ten times or more. The rearrangement uses TRBV6-2 or TRBV6-3 and TRBJ1-5, with D tentatively TRBD1 (5 bases). Trimming stripped 4 bases from V and 2 bases from J, with 9 bases between. The germline V gene encodes CDR1 MNHEY and CDR2 SVGEGT. This CDR3 has 14 residues. The CDR3 region is CASSWGVGNQPQHF. The CDR3 bases are TGTGCCAGCAGTTGGGGGGTTGGCAATCAGCCCCAGCATTTT.